This is a list of T cell receptor beta chains from one sample in a study of response to subunit inactivated influenza vaccine. MiXCR, applied by TCRdb to the RT-PCR reads, yields one record per CDR3 protein. This sample has 650,000 or so distinct CDR3 sequences, with approximately 14% found just once. Source: PBMCs from blood, taken 14 to 15 days before vaccination. These receptors were obtained from a man aged 45-65 years who received an inactivated influenza vaccine. Each CDR3 is given with its conserved first and last residue. A D gene is named only where the DNA matches it firmly. For some rows the clone size is stated as once, few or many, or as a class when expanded; others skip it.

size	D	V	J	DNA	CDR3
.	TRBD1	TRBV4-2	TRBJ1-4	TGTGCCAGCAGCCCACAGGGGTCAACTAATGAAAAACTGTTTTTT	CASSPQGSTNEKLFF
few	.	TRBV5-1	TRBJ2-1	TGCGCCAGCAGCTTAGGGGACGGAATCTACAATGAGCAGTTCTTC	CASSLGDGIYNEQFF
few	.	TRBV3-1	TRBJ2-7	TGTGCCAGCAGCCATCGACAGGCGACCCACGAGCAGTACTTC	CASSHRQATHEQYF
.	.	TRBV3-1	TRBJ2-7	TGTGCCAGCAGCCAAACCTCGGGCCTCACCTACGAGCAGTACTTC	CASSQTSGLTYEQYF
few	.	TRBV25-1	TRBJ2-1	TGTGCCAGCGGACTAGGGGGCCCCTACAATGAGCAGTTCTTC	CASGLGGPYNEQFF
.	TRBD1	TRBV4-3	TRBJ2-5	TGCGCCAGCAGCCAAGAAACAGGGGAATGGGAGACCCAGTACTTC	CASSQETGEWETQYF
.	TRBD1	TRBV19	TRBJ2-3	TGTGCCAGTAGTAAACGGACAGGGGACACAGATACGCAGTATTTT	CASSKRTGDTDTQYF
.	TRBD2	TRBV10-3	TRBJ2-3	TGTGCCATCAGTTTCAAAGAGCGGGGTACCACAGATACGCAGTATTTT	CAISFKERGTTDTQYF
few	.	TRBV4-2	TRBJ2-1	TGTGCCAGCAGCCAACCCCCCTACAATGAGCAGTTCTTC	CASSQPPYNEQFF
many	TRBD1	TRBV5-1	TRBJ2-5	TGCGCCAGCAGCGCCACAGGGGTGGAGACCCAGTACTTC	CASSATGVETQYF
.	.	TRBV19	TRBJ2-1	TGTGCCAGTAGTATAGCGCCCCGGGCCCCCTACAATGAGCAGTTCTTC	CASSIAPRAPYNEQFF
few	TRBD1	TRBV6-2/TRBV6-3	TRBJ1-5	TGTGCCAGCAGTTACGGGACAGGGAGGCATTTT	CASSYGTGRHF
.	TRBD1	TRBV29-1	TRBJ2-5	TGCAGCGTGCGGGACAGGCTACAAGAGACCCAGTACTTC	CSVRDRLQETQYF
.	.	TRBV7-9	TRBJ2-7	TGTGCCAGCAGCTCGAAATTCTACGAGCAGTACTTC	CASSSKFYEQYF
.	TRBD2	TRBV20-1	TRBJ2-5	TGCAGTGCTAGGCGCGGGGGGGCCGACGAGACCCAGTACTTC	CSARRGGADETQYF
few	TRBD2	TRBV5-1	TRBJ2-1	TGCGCCAGCAGCCTGGATGAGGGAGGGAGTTACAATGAGCAGTTCTTC	CASSLDEGGSYNEQFF
.	.	TRBV3-1	TRBJ2-3	TGTGCCAGCAGCCAAGAGATGATCGGCACAGATACGCAGTATTTT	CASSQEMIGTDTQYF
.	TRBD1	TRBV7-8	TRBJ2-3	TGTGCCAGCAGCCGTTTCGGGACAGGGGGCACCACAGATACGCAGTATTTT	CASSRFGTGGTTDTQYF